In this sample, the clone carrying this T cell receptor (beta chain) turned up a few times. The data belong to a study of CD8+ T cells in alopecia areata. The treatment here: oral pan-JAK inhibitor, 5-10 mg twice daily. Both peripheral blood and punch biopsies of lesional scalp skin were obtained from patients who had alopecia areata. The CDR3 totals 15 residues. V lost 4 bases and J 1 base, leaving 13 bases between the germline ends. CDR1 is SGDLS, CDR2 YYNGEE, per germline. Sequencing relied on a cDNA template that was reverse transcribed from extracted RNA. Assay: immunoSEQ multiplex PCR; the TCRdb copy retains only in-frame clones and omits some. The top ten hold around 3% of the sample, which has 150,000 to 200,000 clones, around 60% seen once.

The TCR comes from a human donor with alopecia areata. V and J are TRBV9 and TRBJ2-3, with D tentatively TRBD2 (6 bases). Sample: CD4+ T cells sorted from blood, taken at week 4, from a patient treated with tofacitinib. CDR3 sequence reads: CASSLRPGGTDTQYF. CDR3 DNA sequence: TGTGCCAGCAGCCTCCGACCGGGAGGCACAGATACGCAGTATTTT.